The sequence of this T cell receptor (beta chain) was determined in a study of glioma-infiltrating T cells. Whole-study results and caveats: Above-expected tissue-blood divergence occurred in all gliomas, most in low-grade ones.

The iRepertoire nested amplicon-rescue multiplex PCR amplified TCR alpha and beta CDR3s from RNA. Tissue mRNA or PBMC total RNA, 100-400 ng, went into one-step reverse transcription and amplification. One entry per CDR3 protein, called by TCRdb with MiXCR from the multiplex PCR reads. The profile shows 160,000 or so distinct CDR3 sequences, roughly 45% of them singletons. This clonotype came up many times. Its matching antigen is unknown. J was trimmed by 5 bases and V by 5 bases; bases with no gene match: 9. Germline loops: CDR1 MDHEN, CDR2 SYDVKM. The CDR3 covers 15 residues. This receptor was taken from a human donor with low-grade glioma or glioblastoma, undergoing nonglioma brain surgery, or in good health (not recorded which). The chain combines TRBV28 with TRBJ1-1; 9 nucleotides align to TRBD1. Input material: glioma tissue, nonneoplastic brain tissue, or PBMCs (not recorded which). CDR3 protein: CASSLTGGGRTEAFF. The CDR3 DNA reads as TGTGCCAGCAGTCTCACAGGGGGCGGGAGGACTGAAGCTTTCTTT.